This T cell receptor (beta chain) is from a study of human T cells and chemical hapten exposure. Study-wide points: The study found that DPC sensitization did not change TCRs above 1 in 1000 frequency.

Time point meaning: healthy volunteer bleed at 2 weeks. Whole blood that had not been fractionated was the source of extracted total RNA. This clonotype was detected a few times. The antigen is not known. Between the trimmed V and J ends, which lost 5 bases and 1 base, there was a span of 11 bases. The CDR3 consists of 14 residues. CDR1 SEHNR and CDR2 FQNEAQ come from the germline V gene (reference sequence). Individual cDNA molecules each carried unique molecular identifiers attached by the library. TCRdb ran MiXCR on the RACE reads and lists one entry per CDR3 protein. The repertoire holds 100,000 to 150,000 distinct CDR3 sequences, with 9% to 10% as singletons.

V usage is TRBV7-9 and J usage is TRBJ2-5, with D perhaps given as TRBD1 or TRBD2 (5 bases each). Input material: whole blood. The source of this sequence is a male donor in good health. Some clones in this sample may be carry-over from other donors' samples. CDR3 sequence (DNA): TGTGCCAGCAGCCCCCGGGACGGCCAAGAGACCCAGTACTTC. It is translated as CASSPRDGQETQYF.